This record covers a single T cell receptor beta chain. The sample is drawn from a study of PD-L1 blockade in urothelial cancer. The assay was immunoSEQ multiplex PCR, and TCRdb's table has in-frame clones only and misses some. The sample lists more than 35,000 clones, roughly 82% occurring once. Time point denoted: peripheral blood 6 weeks after treatment start. V lost 5 bases and J 6 bases, leaving 10 bases between the germline ends. Germline CDR1 KGHSH, CDR2 LQKENI. The CDR3 has 12 residues. The material sequenced was PBMCs, taken around atezolizumab (anti-PD-L1) treatment. The source is a man aged 55 to 69 with urothelial cancer. The V and J genes are TRBV18 and TRBJ1-1; D is possibly TRBD1 (5 bases). In DNA form, the CDR3 reads TGTGCCAGCTCAGGCGGGACGGCTGAAGCTTTCTTT. Residues: CASSGGTAEAFF.